This T cell receptor (beta chain) comes out of a study of CD4 and CD8 cells across lung adenocarcinoma regions. TCRdb ran MiXCR on the PCR reads and lists one entry per CDR3 protein. The table lists over 15,000 distinct CDR3 sequences, around 46% of them singletons. Trimming cost V 0 bases and J 3 bases, with 14 bases left between them. The CDR3 consists of 16 residues. In germline, CDR1 is MNHEY, CDR2 SVGAGI. Localized lung adenocarcinoma, a non-small cell lung cancer, affected the donors. Only a few counts were recorded for this clonotype. Sample: CD8+ T cells from the margin of a lung tumor. The sequence was collected from a male donor with lung adenocarcinoma. The CD4 and CD8 labels of this study may be unreliable. The V gene is TRBV6-5, the J gene TRBJ2-5, with D possibly matching TRBD1 (6 bases). The CDR3 loop reads CASSYSRPRGEETQYF. CDR3 coding DNA: TGTGCCAGCAGTTACTCGAGACCCAGGGGAGAAGAGACCCAGTACTTC.